Listed here are 18 T cell receptor beta chains from one sample, sequenced in a study of T cells expressing NK-cell markers (dated by TCRdb to the early 2020s). Receptors were amplified or captured by 5' RACE. TCRdb names Illumina HiSeq 2000 as the instrument used. TCRdb reprocessed the reads, and each CDR3 protein sequence is entered once, without DNA. The sample's records list about 5,000 distinct CDR3 sequences. Clones ranked in the top ten supply roughly 13% of the sample. What was sequenced was blood T cells: a sorted CD56 or NKG2C T cell subset, CD4+ or CD8+ T cells, or bulk PBMC T cells (not recorded which). Source of these receptors: a man aged 18-30 years in good health. Donor details come from another sample of the same person, matched by shared clones.

According to its frequency, this clonotype is medium-sized. The CDR3 here is CASSLGGGAGTDTQYF. The chain carries TRBV12-3 or TRBV12-4 and TRBJ2-3; the TRBD1 assignment by TCRdb is unverifiable without DNA. CDR3 length: 16 amino acids.

By frequency, this clonotype is medium-sized (0.01 to 0.1%). CDR3 sequence reads: CASNPGQGQAGYTF. This chain uses TRBV19 with TRBJ1-2; TCRdb selects TRBD1, and the lack of DNA leaves this call unchecked. Germline values: CDR1 LNHDA, CDR2 SQIVND (reference sequence). This CDR3 contains 14 residues. Drawing the rest from reference TRBV19 and TRBJ1-2, the complete variable domain is DGGITQSPKYLFRKEGQNVTLSCEQNLNHDAMYWYRQDPGQGLRLIYYSQIVNDFQKGDIAEGYSVSREKKESFPLTVTSAQKNPTAFYLCASNPGQGQAGYTFGSGTRLTVV.

V usage is TRBV15 and J usage is TRBJ1-2; TCRdb returns TRBD1, unconfirmable since there is no DNA. The CDR3 totals 14 residues. In germline, CDR1 is LNHNV, CDR2 YYDKDF (reference sequence). This CDR3 reads CATSRGGGTYGYTF.

By frequency, this clonotype registers medium-sized. The chain is built from TRBV20-1 and TRBJ1-4; without DNA, the TCRdb call of TRBD1 cannot be checked. The CDR3 is made up of 13 amino acids. CDR1 and CDR2 from the germline V gene are DFQATT and SNEGSKA (reference sequence). CDR3 residues: CSAPGQTNEKLFF.

V usage is TRBV11-2 and J usage is TRBJ2-1; the D call from TCRdb, TRBD1, cannot be confirmed without DNA. The CDR3 has 15 amino acids. Per germline, CDR1 SGHAT and CDR2 FQNNGV. This CDR3 is CASSLTPGQGNEQFF. The entire variable domain, with the rest obtained from reference TRBV11-2 and TRBJ2-1, is as follows: EAGVAQSPRYKIIEKRQSVAFWCNPISGHATLYWYQQILGQGPKLLIQFQNNGVVDDSQLPKDRFSAERLKGVDSTLKIQPAKLEDSAVYLCASSLTPGQGNEQFFGPGTRLTVL.

This clonotype is labeled medium-sized (0.01 to 0.1%) based on frequency. This chain links TRBV7-6 with TRBJ2-2; TCRdb designates TRBD1, a call that cannot be tested without DNA. The CDR3 totals 17 residues. From germline, CDR1 is SGHVS and CDR2 FNYEAQ. The CDR3 here is CASSSNHRGLLTGELFF. Drawing the rest from reference TRBV7-6 and TRBJ2-2, the complete variable domain is GAGVSQSPRYKVTKRGQDVALRCDPISGHVSLYWYRQALGQGPEFLTYFNYEAQQDKSGLPNDRFSAERPEGSISTLTIQRTEQRDSAMYRCASSSNHRGLLTGELFFGEGSRLTVL.

This clonotype is called medium-sized based on its frequency. The chain uses TRBV5-1 and TRBJ2-2; TCRdb lists TRBD1, though no DNA is available to test this call. The germline gives CDR1 SGHRS, CDR2 YFSETQ. The CDR3 is made up of 15 amino acids. The CDR3 is CASSLRTGNTGELFF.

Its frequency marks this clonotype as medium-sized. The V and J genes are TRBV2 and TRBJ2-7; TCRdb designates TRBD2, a call that cannot be tested without DNA. The CDR3 consists of 13 residues. CDR1 is SNHLY, CDR2 FYNNEI, per germline. This chain's CDR3 is CASSGRPYSEQYF.

The chain employs TRBV19 and TRBJ2-1; TCRdb picks TRBD2, but there is no DNA to check that call. The CDR3 covers 15 residues. CDR1 and CDR2 (germline): LNHDA, SQIVND (reference sequence). The CDR3 region is CASTTGTSGYNEQFF.

The chain is built from TRBV28 and TRBJ2-4; TCRdb's D call of TRBD2 is untestable without DNA. Germline CDR1 reads MDHEN; CDR2 reads SYDVKM. The CDR3 runs 18 residues. The CDR3 protein is CASSLQGTPGTSLVIQYF.

This clonotype is medium-sized (0.01 to 0.1%) by frequency. The V call is TRBV6-2 or TRBV6-3, the J call TRBJ2-1; checking the TCRdb D call of TRBD2 is not possible without DNA. CDR1 is MNHEY, CDR2 SVGEGT, per germline. The CDR3 is made up of 15 amino acids. CDR3 sequence: CASSRGAGGRNEQFF.

This sequence joins TRBV28 and TRBJ1-1. Germline V gene lookup returns CDR1 MDHEN and CDR2 SYDVKM. The CDR3 totals 12 residues. This CDR3 reads CASRVGVTEAFF.

The chain is built from TRBV29-1 and TRBJ1-1. The CDR3 is 12 amino acids. CDR1 and CDR2 from the germline V gene are SQVTM and ANQGSEA. This CDR3 reads CSVRQANTEAFF.

Its frequency marks this clonotype as medium-sized. The J gene is TRBJ2-3, the V gene TRBV25-1; lacking DNA, the TRBD2 call made by TCRdb goes unchecked. Germline V lookup: CDR1 MGHDK, CDR2 SYGVNS. The CDR3 spans 18 residues. The CDR3 region is CASSEVRSGRAGTDTQYF.

By frequency, this clonotype is medium-sized (0.01 to 0.1%). This sequence joins TRBV6-1 and TRBJ2-2; absent DNA, TCRdb's TRBD2 call cannot be checked. The CDR3 is 15 amino acids. The V gene's germline CDR1 is MNHNS and CDR2 SASEGT. This chain's CDR3 is CASRLAGIHTGELFF.

This clonotype is deemed medium-sized (0.01 to 0.1%) by its frequency. The V call is TRBV19, the J call TRBJ2-1; the D call of TRBD1 rests on TCRdb alone, since no DNA is present to check it. Germline CDR1 is LNHDA and CDR2 is SQIVND (reference sequence). CDR3 length equals 15 residues. CDR3 amino acids: CASSTGTVPYNEQFF. Together with reference TRBV19 and TRBJ2-1, the CDR3 gives the full variable domain: DGGITQSPKYLFRKEGQNVTLSCEQNLNHDAMYWYRQDPGQGLRLIYYSQIVNDFQKGDIAEGYSVSREKKESFPLTVTSAQKNPTAFYLCASSTGTVPYNEQFFGPGTRLTVL.

This clonotype ranks as medium-sized in terms of frequency. The V call is TRBV29-1, the J call TRBJ2-2; TCRdb designates TRBD1, a call that cannot be tested without DNA. Germline V CDR1 and CDR2: SQVTM, ANQGSEA. This CDR3 is 16 amino acids long. The CDR3 loop reads CSVDGRGTGSAGELFF.

This clonotype is medium-sized by frequency. This rearrangement joins TRBV11-2 to TRBJ2-2; no DNA is available, so the TRBD2 call from TCRdb remains unchecked. Germline V gives CDR1 SGHAT, CDR2 FQNNGV. This CDR3 contains 16 residues. This CDR3 is CASSFELAGGIGELFF.